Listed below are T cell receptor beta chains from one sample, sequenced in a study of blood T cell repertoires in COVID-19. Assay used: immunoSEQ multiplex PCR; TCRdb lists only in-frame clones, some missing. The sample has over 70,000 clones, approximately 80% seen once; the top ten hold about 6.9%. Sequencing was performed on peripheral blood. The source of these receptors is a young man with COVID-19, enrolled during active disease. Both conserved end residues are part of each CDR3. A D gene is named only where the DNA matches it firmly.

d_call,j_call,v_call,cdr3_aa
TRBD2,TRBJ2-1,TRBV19,CASRRTSGRAEGEQFF
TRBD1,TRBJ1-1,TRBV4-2,CASSQDLDRMNTEAFF
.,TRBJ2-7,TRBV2,CASSEGDTSSYEQYF
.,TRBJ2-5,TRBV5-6,CASSLDAGPGEETQYF
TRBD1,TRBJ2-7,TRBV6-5,CASSPDRGREQYF
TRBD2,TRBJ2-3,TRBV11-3,CASSLGTSGSDTQYF
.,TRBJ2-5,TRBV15,CATSRDLNRREETQYF
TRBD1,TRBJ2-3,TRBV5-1,CASSLVQGAMTDTQYF
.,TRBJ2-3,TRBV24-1,CAPPKDTQYF
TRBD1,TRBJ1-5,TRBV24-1,CATSDRDRGNQPQHF
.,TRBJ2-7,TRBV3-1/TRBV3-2,CASSKGSGQYF
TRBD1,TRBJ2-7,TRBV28,CASTLLPGQGVYEQYF
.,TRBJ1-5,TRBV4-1,CASSQVAGILHF
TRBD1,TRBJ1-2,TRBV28,CASSLTGTAAGGYTF
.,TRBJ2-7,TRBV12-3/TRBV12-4,CASSHQFYEQYF
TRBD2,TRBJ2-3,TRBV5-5,CASSFRAGEGADTQYF
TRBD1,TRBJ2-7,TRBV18,CASSQGQSSYEQYF
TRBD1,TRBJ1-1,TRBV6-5,CASSYSTGLNTEAFF
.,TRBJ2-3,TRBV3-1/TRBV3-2,CASSQGGLSTDTQYF
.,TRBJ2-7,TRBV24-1,CATSDFVAGQYEQYF
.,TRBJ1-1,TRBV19,CASSAIGQPSKAFF
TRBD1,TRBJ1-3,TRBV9,CASSPRTGGNTIYF
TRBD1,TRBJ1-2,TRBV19,CASSMETGLTFF
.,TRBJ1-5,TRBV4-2,CASSQETQDQPQHF
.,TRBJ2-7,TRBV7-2,CAISPYEQYF
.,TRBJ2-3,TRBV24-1,CATSVAPGPSPTDTQYF
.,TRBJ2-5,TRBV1,CTSRSGTSSCGETQYF
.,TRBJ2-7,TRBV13,CASSLGREEYF
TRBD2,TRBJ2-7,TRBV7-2,CASSPPGLAVYEQYF
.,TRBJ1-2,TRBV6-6,CASIPQGIRYGYTF
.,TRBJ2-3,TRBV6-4,CASSDSAGSTDTQYF
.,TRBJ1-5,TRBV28,CASSLWEQPQHF
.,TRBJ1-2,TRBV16,CASSQSWGGPYGYTF
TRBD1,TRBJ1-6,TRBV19,CASSDRADSPLHF
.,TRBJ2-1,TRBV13,CASSSVPTQREEQFF
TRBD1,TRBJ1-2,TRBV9,CASSASGTGGEDGYTF
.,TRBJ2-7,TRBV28,CASSLPLTGSYEQYF
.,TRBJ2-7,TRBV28,CASSERAYEQYF
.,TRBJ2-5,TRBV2,CASSPEGSETQYF
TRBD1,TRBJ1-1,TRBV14,CASSQDYRGEAFF
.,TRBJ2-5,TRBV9,CASSEGGRGGGTQYF
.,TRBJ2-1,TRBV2,CASRDSFNEQFF
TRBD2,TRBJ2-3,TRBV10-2,CASSDPGLGTDTQYF
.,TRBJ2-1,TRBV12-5,CASASPYNEQFF
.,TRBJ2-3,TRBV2,CASNRQDPSTDTQYF
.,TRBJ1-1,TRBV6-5,CASSPYPGGRTEAFF